These 7 T cell receptor beta chains were all obtained from the same sample, sequenced in a study of blood T cells in healthy people across ages. Primers used in a second PCR of roughly 6 to 11 cycles were a sample-barcoded 5' primer and a J-beta primer mix. In TCRdb, the 5' RACE reads were re-called with MiXCR into one record per CDR3 protein. The table lists about 700,000 distinct CDR3 sequences, approximately 29% of them singletons. Material: blood. The receptors were sampled from a woman of 80 years or more in good health.

This clonotype has at least ten counts. V and J are TRBV27 and TRBJ2-7; tentative D call: TRBD1 (6 bases). The CDR3 contains 14 residues. Germline V gives CDR1 MNHEY, CDR2 SMNVEV (reference sequence). The V end lost 6 bases, the J end lost 6 bases, and 18 bases lay between the germline ends. CDR3 loop: CASRPQRQVGEQYF. For the CDR3, the DNA is TGTGCCAGCAGGCCCCAAAGACAGGTGGGCGAGCAGTACTTC.

The table lists this clonotype with many counts. V gene TRBV5-6 combines with J gene TRBJ2-5; 7 nucleotides line up with TRBD2. The ends lost 6 bases at V and 2 bases at J; junction bases unmatched: 10. CDR1 is SGHDT, CDR2 YYEEEE, per germline. There are 15 residues in the CDR3. Written as DNA, the CDR3 is TGTGCCAGCAACGGCTATCCGGGACTACAAGAGACCCAGTACTTC. Translation: CASNGYPGLQETQYF.

This clonotype turned up a few times. The J gene is TRBJ1-6, the V gene TRBV6-1, with 7 bases matching TRBD1. The CDR3 covers 13 residues. Germline CDR1 reads MNHNS; CDR2 reads SASEGT. The junction had 4 bases not matched to a gene; V was cut back by 4 bases and J by 10 bases. The CDR3 DNA sequence: TGTGCCAGCAGTGGCCAGGGGGGCTCACCCCTCCACTTT. It is translated as CASSGQGGSPLHF.

This clonotype was seen a few times. Possible read error: a much larger clone is one base away. The rearrangement links TRBV29-1 to TRBJ2-1; the D gene could be TRBD1 or TRBD2 (6 bases each). Germline CDR1 and CDR2: SQVTM and ANQGSEA. The CDR3 covers 14 residues. The CDR3: CSVRRGRQANGQFF. The DNA of the CDR3 is TGCAGCGTTAGGAGGGGGAGACAGGCCAATGGGCAGTTCTTC.

This clonotype was counted many times. The chain uses TRBV5-1 and TRBJ2-7, with TRBD1 matching 7 bases. CDR1 and CDR2 (germline): SGHRS, YFSETQ. The CDR3 covers 12 residues. V was clipped by 3 bases and J by 6 bases; unmatched bases: 3. CDR3: CASSYNRGEQYF. Here the CDR3 DNA reads TGCGCCAGCAGCTACAACAGGGGCGAGCAGTACTTC. The full variable domain, with the rest looked up from reference TRBV5-1 and TRBJ2-7, is KAGVTQTPRYLIKTRGQQVTLSCSPISGHRSVSWYQQTPGQGLQFLFEYFSETQRNKGNFPGRFSGRQFSNSRSEMNVSTLELGDSALYLCASSYNRGEQYFGPGTRLTVT.

There are many counts of this clonotype. The chain couples TRBV5-6 to TRBJ1-2; D gene unclear. This CDR3 contains 15 residues. The V end lost 4 bases, the J end lost 0 bases, and 13 bases lay between the germline ends. Germline V lookup: CDR1 SGHDT, CDR2 YYEEEE. CDR3 nucleotide sequence: TGTGCCAGCAGCGCAACGATCGAGACTAACTATGGCTACACCTTC. Protein: CASSATIETNYGYTF.

The rearrangement links TRBV5-1 to TRBJ2-7; D unclear. Germline V gene data show CDR1 as SGHRS and CDR2 as YFSETQ. There are 17 residues in the CDR3. V was trimmed by 0 bases and J by 2 bases, leaving 18 bases between them. In DNA, the CDR3 is TGCGCCAGCAGCTTGGCCAGTGGTGGGGTCTTCCCCTACGAGCAGTACTTC. Its translation: CASSLASGGVFPYEQYF.